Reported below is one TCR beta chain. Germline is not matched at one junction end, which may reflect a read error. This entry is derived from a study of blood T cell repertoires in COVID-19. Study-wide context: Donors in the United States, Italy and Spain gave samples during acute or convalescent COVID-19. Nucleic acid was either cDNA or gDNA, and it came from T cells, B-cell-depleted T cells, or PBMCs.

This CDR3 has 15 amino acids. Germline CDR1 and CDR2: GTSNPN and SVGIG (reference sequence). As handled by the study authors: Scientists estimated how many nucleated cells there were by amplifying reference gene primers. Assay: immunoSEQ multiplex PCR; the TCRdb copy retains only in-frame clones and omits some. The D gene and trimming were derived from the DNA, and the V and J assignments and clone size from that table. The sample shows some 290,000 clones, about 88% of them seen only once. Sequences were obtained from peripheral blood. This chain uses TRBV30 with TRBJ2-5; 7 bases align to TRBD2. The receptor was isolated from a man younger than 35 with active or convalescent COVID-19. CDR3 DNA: TGTGCCTGCAAGGAACAGCGGGGCCCCCAAGGGACCCAGTACTTC. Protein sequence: CACKEQRGPQGTQYF.